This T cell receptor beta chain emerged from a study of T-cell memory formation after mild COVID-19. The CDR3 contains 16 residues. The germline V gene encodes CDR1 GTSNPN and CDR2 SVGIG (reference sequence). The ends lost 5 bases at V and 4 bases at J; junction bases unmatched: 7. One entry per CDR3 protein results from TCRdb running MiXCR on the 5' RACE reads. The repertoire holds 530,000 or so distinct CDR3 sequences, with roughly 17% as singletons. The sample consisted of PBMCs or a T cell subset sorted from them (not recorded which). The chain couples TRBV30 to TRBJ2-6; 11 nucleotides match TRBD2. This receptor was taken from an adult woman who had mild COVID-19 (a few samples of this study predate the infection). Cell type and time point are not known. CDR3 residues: CAWGLAGGRGANVLTF. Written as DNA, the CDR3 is TGTGCCTGGGGACTAGCGGGCGGCAGGGGGGCCAACGTCCTGACTTTC. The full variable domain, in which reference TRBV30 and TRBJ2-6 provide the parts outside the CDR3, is SQTIHQWPATLVQPVGSPLSLECTVEGTSNPNLYWYRQAAGRGLQLLFYSVGIGQISSEVPQNLSASRPQDRQFILSSKKLLLSDSGFYLCAWGLAGGRGANVLTFGAGSRLTVL.